This TCR beta chain was observed in a study of OX40 agonist ivuxolimab in advanced cancers. With regard to the full study: Ivuxolimab was a fully human IgG2 agonistic monoclonal antibody targeting the costimulatory receptor OX40 (CD134). Of the approximately 50 dose-escalation patients, hepatocellular carcinoma was present in about 20, melanoma in approximately 15, renal cell carcinoma in 9 and head and neck cancer in 9. In the dose-escalation cohort, roughly 82% of patients were male, and the mean age was roughly 60 years with a range of about 23 to 79. Prior anti-PD-1, anti-PD-L1 or anti-CTLA-4 therapy was permitted, and 40% of dose-escalation patients had received checkpoint inhibitors. The paper covers the monotherapy dose-escalation part of the phase I ivuxolimab trial, which included N of about 56 patients. Intravenous ivuxolimab was administered to patients every 2 weeks at six dose levels: 0.01, 0.1, 0.3, 1.5, 3 and 10 mg/kg. Partial responses were achieved by three dose-escalation patients, of whom one had hepatocellular carcinoma and two had cutaneous melanoma. Peripheral TCRbeta sequencing aimed to test whether ivuxolimab altered TCR sequence diversity and caused clonal T-cell expansion. General conclusions and limits of the study: After ivuxolimab, expanded clones were on average more numerous among CD8+ T cells than among CD4+ T cells. Antigen specificity was not determined for the clonally expanded peripheral T cells. At doses from 0.1 to 3.0 mg/kg, clonal expansion was seen in both CD4+ and CD8+ blood T cells between baseline and week 6. Low levels of normalized T-cell clonal expansion were also shown by some nonresponding patients. In the 0.1-3.0 mg/kg groups, partial responders had among the lowest normalized peripheral clonal expansion, particularly in CD8+ T cells.

Patients with a history of autoimmune disease or receiving systemic immunosuppression were excluded from the trial. Peripheral blood for TCR sequencing was drawn from every dose cohort at baseline, at cycle 4 day 1 and at cycle 7 day 1. Samples were obtained from an open-label, multicenter, first-in-human phase I dose-escalation trial of ivuxolimab. The trial enrolled adults with locally advanced or metastatic head and neck squamous cell, hepatocellular, melanoma or renal cell carcinoma. Before TCR sequencing, CD4+ T cells and CD8+ T cells were sorted from peripheral blood as separate populations. To sequence the TCRbeta CDR3 region, genomic DNA was isolated from the sorted cells. TCRbeta CDR3 regions were sequenced using the immunoSEQ Assay. Not all clones reach the TCRdb copy of this immuneACCESS table, which keeps in-frame sequences only. Checked studies attribute under half of the gap to unresolved V genes and leave the rest unexplained. The sample table shows tens of thousands of clones, and about 90% are seen once. Of the sample, 28% falls within the top ten clones.

Concerning this clone: Its cognate antigen has yet to be identified. No clone much larger than this one lies a single base away; base qualities are absent.

The CDR3 holds 13 amino acids from the cysteine to the phenylalanine. Solely the CDR3 DNA is kept, with 39 bases framed from the first base. From a lookup of the germline V gene, CDR1 and CDR2 are SQVTM and ANQGSEA. V is pared back by 4 bases and J by 6 bases, with 16 bases lying between the germline termini. This TCR was recovered from an adult with an advanced solid tumor such as melanoma, head and neck, liver or kidney cancer. The material was CD4+ or CD8+ T cells sorted from blood, obtained in a trial of the OX40 agonist ivuxolimab. The V and J segments used are TRBV29-1 and TRBJ2-7; the D region is possibly TRBD1 or TRBD2, each matching across 6 bases. Read as DNA, the sequence is TGCAGCGTTGGCAGACAGGAGGGACGCGAGCAGTACTTC. Translated, it gives CSVGRQEGREQYF.